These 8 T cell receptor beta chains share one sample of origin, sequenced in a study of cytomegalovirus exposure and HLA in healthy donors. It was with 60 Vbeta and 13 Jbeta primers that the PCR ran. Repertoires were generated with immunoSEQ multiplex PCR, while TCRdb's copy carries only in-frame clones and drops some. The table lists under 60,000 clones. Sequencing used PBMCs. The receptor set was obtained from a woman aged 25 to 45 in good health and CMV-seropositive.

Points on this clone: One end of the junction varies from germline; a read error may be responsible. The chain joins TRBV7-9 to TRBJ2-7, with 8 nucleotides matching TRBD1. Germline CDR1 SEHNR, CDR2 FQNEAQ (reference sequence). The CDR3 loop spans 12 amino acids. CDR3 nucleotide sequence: TGTGCCAGCAGCTTCTCAGGGGGCGAATCGAACTTC. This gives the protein CASSFSGGESNF.

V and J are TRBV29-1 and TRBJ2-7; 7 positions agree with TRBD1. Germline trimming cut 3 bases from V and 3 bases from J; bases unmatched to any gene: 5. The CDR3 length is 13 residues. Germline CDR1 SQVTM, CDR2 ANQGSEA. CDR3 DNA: TGCAGCGTTGAGACAGGGAGAATCTACGAGCAGTACTTC. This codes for CSVETGRIYEQYF.

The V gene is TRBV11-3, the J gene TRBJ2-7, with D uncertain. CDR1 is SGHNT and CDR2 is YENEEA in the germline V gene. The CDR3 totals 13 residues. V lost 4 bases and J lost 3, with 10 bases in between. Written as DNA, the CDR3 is TGTGCCAGCAGCTCTGACCCGGGCTACGAGCAGTACTTC. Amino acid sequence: CASSSDPGYEQYF.

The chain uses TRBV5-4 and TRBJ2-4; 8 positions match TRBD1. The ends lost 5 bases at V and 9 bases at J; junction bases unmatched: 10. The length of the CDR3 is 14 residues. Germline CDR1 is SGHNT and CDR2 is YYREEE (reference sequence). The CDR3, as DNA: TGTGCCAGCAGAAGAGACAGGGGAAGTTCCATTCAGTACTTC. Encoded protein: CASRRDRGSSIQYF.

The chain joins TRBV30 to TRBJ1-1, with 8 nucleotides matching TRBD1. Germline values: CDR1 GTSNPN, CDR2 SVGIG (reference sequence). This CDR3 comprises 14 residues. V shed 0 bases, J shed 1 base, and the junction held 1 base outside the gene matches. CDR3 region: CAWSVGQENTEAFF. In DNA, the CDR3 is TGTGCCTGGAGTGTGGGACAGGAGAACACTGAAGCTTTCTTT.

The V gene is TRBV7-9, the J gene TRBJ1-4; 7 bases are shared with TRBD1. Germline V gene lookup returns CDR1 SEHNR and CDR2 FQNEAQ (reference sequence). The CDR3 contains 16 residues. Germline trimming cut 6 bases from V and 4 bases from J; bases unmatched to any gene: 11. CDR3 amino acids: CASSFTRGRVNEKLFF. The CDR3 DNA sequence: TGTGCCAGCAGTTTCACGAGGGGGCGCGTTAATGAAAAACTGTTTTTT. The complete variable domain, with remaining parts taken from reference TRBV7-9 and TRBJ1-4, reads DTGVSQNPRHKITKRGQNVTFRCDPISEHNRLYWYRQTLGQGPEFLTYFQNEAQLEKSRLLSDRFSAERPKGSFSTLEIQRTEQGDSAMYLCASSFTRGRVNEKLFFGSGTQLSVL.

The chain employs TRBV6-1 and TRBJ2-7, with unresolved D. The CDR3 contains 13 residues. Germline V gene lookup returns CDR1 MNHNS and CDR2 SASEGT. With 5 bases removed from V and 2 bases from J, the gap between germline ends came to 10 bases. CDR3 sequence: CASSTTPAYEQYF. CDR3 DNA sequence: TGTGCCAGCAGTACGACACCCGCCTACGAGCAGTACTTC.

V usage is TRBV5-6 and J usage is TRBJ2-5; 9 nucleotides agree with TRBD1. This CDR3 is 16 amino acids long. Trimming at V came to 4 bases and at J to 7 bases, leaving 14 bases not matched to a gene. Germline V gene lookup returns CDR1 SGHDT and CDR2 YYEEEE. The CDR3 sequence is CASSPPERGQGRTQYF. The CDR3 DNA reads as TGTGCCAGCAGCCCACCCGAAAGAGGACAGGGGAGGACCCAGTACTTC.